This T cell receptor (beta chain) was found in a study of blood T cell repertoires in COVID-19. Looking at the study overall: Sources were T cells, B-cell-depleted T cells, or PBMCs; the material itself was cDNA or gDNA.

In germline, CDR1 is MDHEN, CDR2 SYDVKM. CDR3 length: 13 residues. In the authors' methods: How many nucleated cells were present was estimated from reference gene primer amplification. Clones were sequenced by immunoSEQ multiplex PCR, and TCRdb holds only the in-frame ones, with some missing. Clone size and V and J calls were adopted from that table, with D and trimming inferred from the DNA. The sample consists of some 350,000 clones, around 91% of them appearing once. The receptor comes from a man aged 18 to 29 with active or convalescent COVID-19. The gene calls are TRBV28 and TRBJ1-6; maybe TRBD1 (6 bases). The sequenced sample was peripheral blood. CDR3 in DNA: TGTGCTGGAACAGGGAGCGGAATTTCACCCCTCCACTTT. As protein: CAGTGSGISPLHF.